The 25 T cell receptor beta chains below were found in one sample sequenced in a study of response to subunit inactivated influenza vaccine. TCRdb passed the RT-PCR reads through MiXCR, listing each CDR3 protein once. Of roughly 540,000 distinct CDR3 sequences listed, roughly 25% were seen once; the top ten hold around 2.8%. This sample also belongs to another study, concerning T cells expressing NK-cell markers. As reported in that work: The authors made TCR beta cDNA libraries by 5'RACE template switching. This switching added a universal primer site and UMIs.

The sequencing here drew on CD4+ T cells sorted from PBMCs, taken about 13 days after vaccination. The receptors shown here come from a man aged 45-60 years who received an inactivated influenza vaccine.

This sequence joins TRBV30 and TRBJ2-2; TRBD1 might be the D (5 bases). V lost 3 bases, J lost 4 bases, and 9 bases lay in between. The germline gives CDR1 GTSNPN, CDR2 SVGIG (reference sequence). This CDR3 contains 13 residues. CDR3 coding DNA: TGTGCCTGGAGGGCAGGGCCCACCGGGGAGCTGTTTTTT. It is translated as CAWRAGPTGELFF.

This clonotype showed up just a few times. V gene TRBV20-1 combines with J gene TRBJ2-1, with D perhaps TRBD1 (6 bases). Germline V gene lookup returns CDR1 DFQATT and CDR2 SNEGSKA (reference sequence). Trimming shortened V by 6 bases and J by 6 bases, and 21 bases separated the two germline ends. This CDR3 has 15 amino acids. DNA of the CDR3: TGCAGTGCCACACAAGCCTTGACAGGTAGCAATGAGCAGTTCTTC. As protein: CSATQALTGSNEQFF.

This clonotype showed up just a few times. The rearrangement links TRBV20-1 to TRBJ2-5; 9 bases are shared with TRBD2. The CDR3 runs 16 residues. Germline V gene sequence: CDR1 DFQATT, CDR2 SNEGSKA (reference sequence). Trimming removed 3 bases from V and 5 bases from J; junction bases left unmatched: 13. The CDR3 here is CSARARLAVMMETQYF. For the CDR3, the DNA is TGCAGTGCTAGGGCCCGACTAGCGGTAATGATGGAGACCCAGTACTTC.

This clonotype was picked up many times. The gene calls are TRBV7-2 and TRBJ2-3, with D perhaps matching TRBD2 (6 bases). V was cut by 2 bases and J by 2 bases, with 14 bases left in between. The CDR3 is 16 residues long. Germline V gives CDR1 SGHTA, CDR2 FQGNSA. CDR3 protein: CASSLRVRDPTDTQYF. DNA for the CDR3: TGTGCCAGCAGCTTACGGGTGCGGGACCCCACAGATACGCAGTATTTT.

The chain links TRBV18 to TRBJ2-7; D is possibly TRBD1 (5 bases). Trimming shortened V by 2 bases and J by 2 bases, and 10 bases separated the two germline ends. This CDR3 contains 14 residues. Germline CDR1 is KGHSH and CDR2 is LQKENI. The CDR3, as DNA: TGTGCCAGCTCACCAGGTGGGGCAGCCTACGAGCAGTACTTC. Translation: CASSPGGAAYEQYF. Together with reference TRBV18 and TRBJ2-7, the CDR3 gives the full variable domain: NAGVMQNPRHLVRRRGQEARLRCSPMKGHSHVYWYRQLPEEGLKFMVYLQKENIIDESGMPKERFSAEFPKEGPSILRIQQVVRGDSAAYFCASSPGGAAYEQYFGPGTRLTVT.

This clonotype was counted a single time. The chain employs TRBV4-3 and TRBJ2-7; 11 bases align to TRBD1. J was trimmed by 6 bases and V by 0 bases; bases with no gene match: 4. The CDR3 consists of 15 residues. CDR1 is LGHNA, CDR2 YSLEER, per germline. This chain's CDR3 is CASSQEGQGAGEQYF. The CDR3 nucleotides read TGCGCCAGCAGCCAAGAAGGACAGGGGGCGGGCGAGCAGTACTTC.

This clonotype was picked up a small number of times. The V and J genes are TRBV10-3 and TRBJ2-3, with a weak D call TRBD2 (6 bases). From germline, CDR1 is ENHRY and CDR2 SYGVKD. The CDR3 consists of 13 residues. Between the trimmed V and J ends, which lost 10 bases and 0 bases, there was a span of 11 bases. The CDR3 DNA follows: TGTGCCACCAAAAGCGGGAGCACAGATACGCAGTATTTT. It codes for CATKSGSTDTQYF.

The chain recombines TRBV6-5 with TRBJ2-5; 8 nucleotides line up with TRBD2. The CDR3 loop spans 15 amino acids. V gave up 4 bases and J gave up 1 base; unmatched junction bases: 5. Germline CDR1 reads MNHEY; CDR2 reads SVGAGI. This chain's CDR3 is CASSSDGGGQETQYF. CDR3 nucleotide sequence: TGTGCCAGCAGTTCCGACGGGGGGGGCCAAGAGACCCAGTACTTC.

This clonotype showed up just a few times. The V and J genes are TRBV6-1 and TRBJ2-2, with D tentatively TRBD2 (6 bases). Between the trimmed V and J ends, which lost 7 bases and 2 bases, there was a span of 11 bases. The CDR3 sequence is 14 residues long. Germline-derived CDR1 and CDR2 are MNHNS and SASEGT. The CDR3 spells CASNAGRNTGELFF. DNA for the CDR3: TGTGCCAGCAACGCGGGGCGAAACACCGGGGAGCTGTTTTTT.

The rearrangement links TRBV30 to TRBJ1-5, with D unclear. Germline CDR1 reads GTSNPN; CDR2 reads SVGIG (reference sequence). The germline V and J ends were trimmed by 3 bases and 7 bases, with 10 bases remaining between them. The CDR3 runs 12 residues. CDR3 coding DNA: TGTGCCTGGAGCGAATCGTTCCAGCCCCAGCATTTT. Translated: CAWSESFQPQHF.

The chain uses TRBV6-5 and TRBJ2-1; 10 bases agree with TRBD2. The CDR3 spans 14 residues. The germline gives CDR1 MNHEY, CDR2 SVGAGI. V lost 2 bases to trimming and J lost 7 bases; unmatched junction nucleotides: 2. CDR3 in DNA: TGTGCCAGCAGTTACACTAGCGGGGCTAATGAGCAGTTCTTC. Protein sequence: CASSYTSGANEQFF.

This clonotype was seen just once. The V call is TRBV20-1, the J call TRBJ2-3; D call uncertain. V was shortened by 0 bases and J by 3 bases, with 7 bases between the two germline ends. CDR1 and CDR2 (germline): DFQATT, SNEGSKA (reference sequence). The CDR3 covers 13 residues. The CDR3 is CSARDALTDTQYF. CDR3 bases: TGCAGTGCTAGAGATGCCCTGACAGATACGCAGTATTTT.

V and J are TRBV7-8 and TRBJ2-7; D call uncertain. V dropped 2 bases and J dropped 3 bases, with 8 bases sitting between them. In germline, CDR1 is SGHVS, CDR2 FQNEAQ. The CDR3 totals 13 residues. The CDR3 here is CASSLSRDYEQYF. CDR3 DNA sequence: TGTGCCAGCAGCTTAAGCAGAGACTACGAGCAGTACTTC. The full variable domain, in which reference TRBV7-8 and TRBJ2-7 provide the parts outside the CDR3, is GAGVSQSPRYKVAKRGQDVALRCDPISGHVSLFWYQQALGQGPEFLTYFQNEAQLDKSGLPSDRFFAERPEGSVSTLKIQRTQQEDSAVYLCASSLSRDYEQYFGPGTRLTVT.

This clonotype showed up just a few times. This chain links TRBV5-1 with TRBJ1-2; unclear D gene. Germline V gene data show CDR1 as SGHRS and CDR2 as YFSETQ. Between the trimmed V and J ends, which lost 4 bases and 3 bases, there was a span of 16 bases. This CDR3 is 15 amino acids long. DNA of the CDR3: TGCGCCAGCAGCCCCGGACCTGTAGTGGACTATGGCTACACCTTC. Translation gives CASSPGPVVDYGYTF.

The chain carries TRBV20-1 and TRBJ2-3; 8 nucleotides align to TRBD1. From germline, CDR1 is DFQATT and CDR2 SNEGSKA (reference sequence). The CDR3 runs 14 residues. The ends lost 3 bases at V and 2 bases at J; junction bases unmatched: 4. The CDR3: CSASWDRTTDTQYF. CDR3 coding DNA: TGCAGTGCTAGTTGGGACAGGACCACAGATACGCAGTATTTT.

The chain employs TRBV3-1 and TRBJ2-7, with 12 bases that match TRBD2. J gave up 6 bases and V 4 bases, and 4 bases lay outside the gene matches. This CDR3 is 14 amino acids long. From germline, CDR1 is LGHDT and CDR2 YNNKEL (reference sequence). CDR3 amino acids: CASSRLAGESEQYF. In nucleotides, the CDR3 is TGTGCCAGCAGCCGACTAGCGGGAGAGTCCGAGCAGTACTTC.

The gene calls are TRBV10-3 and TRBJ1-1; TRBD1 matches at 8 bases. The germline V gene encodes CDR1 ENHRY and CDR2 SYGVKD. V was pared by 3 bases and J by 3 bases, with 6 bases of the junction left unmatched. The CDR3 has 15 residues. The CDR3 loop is CAISDRQGTHTEAFF. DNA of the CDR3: TGTGCCATCAGTGACCGACAGGGGACACACACTGAAGCTTTCTTT.

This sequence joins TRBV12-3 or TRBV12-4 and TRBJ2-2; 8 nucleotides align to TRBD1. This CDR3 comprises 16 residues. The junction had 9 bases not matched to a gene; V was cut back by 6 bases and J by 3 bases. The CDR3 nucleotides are TGTGCCAGCAGCCCAGGGGGCGCCCGGGACACCGGGGAGCTGTTTTTT. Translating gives CASSPGGARDTGELFF.

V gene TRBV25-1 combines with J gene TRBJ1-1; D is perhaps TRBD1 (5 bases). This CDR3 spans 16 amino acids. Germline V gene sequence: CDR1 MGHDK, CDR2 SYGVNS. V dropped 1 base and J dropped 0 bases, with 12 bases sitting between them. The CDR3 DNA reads TGTGCCAGCAGTGAATCAACAAACAGGATGAACACTGAAGCTTTCTTT. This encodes CASSESTNRMNTEAFF.

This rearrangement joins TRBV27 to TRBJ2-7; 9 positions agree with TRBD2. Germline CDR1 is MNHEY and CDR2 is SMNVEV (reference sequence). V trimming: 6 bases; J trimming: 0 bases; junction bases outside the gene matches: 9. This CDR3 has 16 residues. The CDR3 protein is CASSRNSGSASYEQYF. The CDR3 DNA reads TGTGCCAGCAGCCGAAATAGCGGGAGTGCCTCCTACGAGCAGTACTTC.

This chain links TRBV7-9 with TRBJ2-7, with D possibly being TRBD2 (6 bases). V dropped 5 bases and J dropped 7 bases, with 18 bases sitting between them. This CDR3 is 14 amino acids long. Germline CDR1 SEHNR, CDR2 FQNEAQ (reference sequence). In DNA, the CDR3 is TGTGCCAGCAGCGCTTTGCGCGGGGCGAGAGAGCAGTACTTC. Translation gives CASSALRGAREQYF.

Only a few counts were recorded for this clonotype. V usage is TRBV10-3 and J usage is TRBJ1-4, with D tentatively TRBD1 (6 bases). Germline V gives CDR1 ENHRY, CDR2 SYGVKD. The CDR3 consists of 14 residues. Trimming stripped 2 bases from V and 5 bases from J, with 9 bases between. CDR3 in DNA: TGTGCCATCAGTGAGAGGGGGGGAAATGAAAAACTGTTTTTT. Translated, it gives CAISERGGNEKLFF.

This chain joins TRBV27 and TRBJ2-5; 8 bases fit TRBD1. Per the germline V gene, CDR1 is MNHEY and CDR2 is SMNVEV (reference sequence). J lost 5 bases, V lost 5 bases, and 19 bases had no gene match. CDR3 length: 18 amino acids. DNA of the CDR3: TGTGCCAGCAGTGATACACTTGCAGGGGGCGGGTTTGCGGAGACCCAGTACTTC. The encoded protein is CASSDTLAGGGFAETQYF.

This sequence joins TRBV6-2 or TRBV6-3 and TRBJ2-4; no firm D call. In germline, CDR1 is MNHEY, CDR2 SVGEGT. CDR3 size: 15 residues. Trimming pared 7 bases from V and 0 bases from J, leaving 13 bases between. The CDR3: CASMIGGIAKNIQYF. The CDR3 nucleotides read TGTGCCAGCATGATCGGCGGAATAGCCAAAAACATTCAGTACTTC.

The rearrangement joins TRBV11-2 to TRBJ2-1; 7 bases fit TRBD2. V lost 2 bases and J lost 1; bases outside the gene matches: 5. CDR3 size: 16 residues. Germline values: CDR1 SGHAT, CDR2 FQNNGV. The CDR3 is CASSLSGAGSYNEQFF. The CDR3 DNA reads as TGTGCCAGCAGCTTAAGTGGAGCGGGGTCCTACAATGAGCAGTTCTTC.